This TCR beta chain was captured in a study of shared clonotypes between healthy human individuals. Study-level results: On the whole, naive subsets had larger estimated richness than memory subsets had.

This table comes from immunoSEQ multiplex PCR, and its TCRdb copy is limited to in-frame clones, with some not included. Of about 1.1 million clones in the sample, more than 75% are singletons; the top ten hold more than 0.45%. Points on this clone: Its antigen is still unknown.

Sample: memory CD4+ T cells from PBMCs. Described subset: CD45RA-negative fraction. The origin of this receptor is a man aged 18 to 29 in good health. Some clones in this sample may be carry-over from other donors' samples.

The CDR3 region has the DNA TGTGCCAGCAGCTTGGGACAGGGACCCGAAGAGACCCAGTACTTC. Residues: CASSLGQGPEETQYF. The V gene is TRBV9, the J gene TRBJ2-5; 9 bases map to TRBD1. Looked up from germline, CDR1 is SGDLS and CDR2 is YYNGEE. V was clipped by 4 bases and J by 3 bases; unmatched bases: 7. This CDR3 has 15 residues.